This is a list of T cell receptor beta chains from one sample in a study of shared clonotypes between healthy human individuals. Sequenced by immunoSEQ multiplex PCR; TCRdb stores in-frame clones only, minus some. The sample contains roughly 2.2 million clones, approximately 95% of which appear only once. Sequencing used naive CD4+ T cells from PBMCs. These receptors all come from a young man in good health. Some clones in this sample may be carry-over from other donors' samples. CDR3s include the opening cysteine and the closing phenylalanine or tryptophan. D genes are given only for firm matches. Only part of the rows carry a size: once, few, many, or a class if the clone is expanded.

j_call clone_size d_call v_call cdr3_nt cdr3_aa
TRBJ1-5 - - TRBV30 TGTGCCTGGAGTGTAGCGCGGTTTGGGAATAGCAATCAGCCCCAGCATTTT CAWSVARFGNSNQPQHF
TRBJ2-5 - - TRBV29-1 TGCAGCGTTGGTGGTCTCCTTCAAGAGACCCAGTACTTC CSVGGLLQETQYF
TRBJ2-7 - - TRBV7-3 TGTGCCAGCAGCTTACGTGCTAGCGCCTCCTACGAGCAGTACTTC CASSLRASASYEQYF
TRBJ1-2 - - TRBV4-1 TGCGCCAGCAGCCGGACTGGGTCTAACTATGGCTACACCTTC CASSRTGSNYGYTF
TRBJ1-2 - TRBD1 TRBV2 TGTGCCAGCAGCCGCCAAGGACAGGGGGCTGGGGGCTACACCTTC CASSRQGQGAGGYTF
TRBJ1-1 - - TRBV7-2 TGTGCCAGCAGCTTAGCGCTAAGGGTATACACTGAAGCTTTCTTT CASSLALRVYTEAFF
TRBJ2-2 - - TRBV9 TGTGCCAGCAGCGTAGCGGGTTTAGCGGCGAACACCGGGGAGCTGTTTTTT CASSVAGLAANTGELFF
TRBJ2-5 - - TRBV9 TGTGCCAGCAGCGCCAGGGTGGCGGAGACCCAGTACTTC CASSARVAETQYF
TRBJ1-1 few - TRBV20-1 TGCAGTGCTAGATCGGAAGCTTTCTTT CSARSEAFF
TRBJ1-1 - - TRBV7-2 TGTGCCAGCAGCTTAGTGGGGCAGGAAGCTTTCTTT CASSLVGQEAFF
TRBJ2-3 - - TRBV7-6 TGTGCCAGCAGTCGCACAGATACGCAGTATTTT CASSRTDTQYF
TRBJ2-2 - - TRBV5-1 TGCGCCAGCAGCTTGGCAGGATTCCGGAGCGGGGAGCTGTTTTTT CASSLAGFRSGELFF
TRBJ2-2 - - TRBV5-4 TGTGCCAGCAACCGAGGGGAAAACACCGGGGAGCTGTTTTTT CASNRGENTGELFF
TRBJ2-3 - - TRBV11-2 TGTGCCAGCAGCTTAGATCATAGCCAAGCATTGGATACGCAGTATTTT CASSLDHSQALDTQYF
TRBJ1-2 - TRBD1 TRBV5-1 TGCGCCAGCAGCCCCTCGACAGGGGGGAGCTACACCTTC CASSPSTGGSYTF
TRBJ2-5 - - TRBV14 TGTGCCAGCAGCCAAAACTTCCGGGAGACCCAGTACTTC CASSQNFRETQYF
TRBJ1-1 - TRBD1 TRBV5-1 TGCGCCAGCAGCGCCGTTCCGGGACAGGGGTTTATGGGCACTGAAGCTTTCTTT CASSAVPGQGFMGTEAFF
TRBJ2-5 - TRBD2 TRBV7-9 TGTGCCAGCAGCCTTGGGACTAGCGGGAGGGTCTGGACCCAGTACTTC CASSLGTSGRVWTQYF
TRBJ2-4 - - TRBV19 TGTGCCAGTAGACCTGCCCCCGTGGACATTCAGTACTTC CASRPAPVDIQYF
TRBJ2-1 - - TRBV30 TGTGCCTGGGGAAGCGAGCTCAATGAGCAGTTCTTC CAWGSELNEQFF
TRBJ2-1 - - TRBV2 TGTGCCAGCAGTGAAATTGACAATGAGCAGTTCTTC CASSEIDNEQFF
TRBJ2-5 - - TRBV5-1 TGCGCCAGCAGCGCGTCGACAGGAGAGACCCAGTACTTC CASSASTGETQYF
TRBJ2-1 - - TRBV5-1 TGCGCCAGCAGCTTGGTAGCGGGACAGTACAATGAGCAGTTCTTC CASSLVAGQYNEQFF